The 22 T cell receptor beta chains below were found in one sample sequenced in a study of response to subunit inactivated influenza vaccine. One entry per CDR3 protein, called by TCRdb with MiXCR from the RT-PCR reads. This sample carries 750,000 to 850,000 distinct CDR3 sequences, roughly 20% of them seen once, and the ten largest clones take about a tenth. The source material was PBMCs from blood, sampled 4 to 6 days after vaccination. All receptors derive from a man aged 45-65 years who received an inactivated influenza vaccine.

This clonotype came up a few times. This chain connects TRBV28 to TRBJ2-1; D might be TRBD2 (6 bases). CDR3 length equals 14 residues. V was clipped by 3 bases and J by 8 bases, with 14 bases between them. Germline V CDR1 and CDR2: MDHEN, SYDVKM. DNA of the CDR3: TGTGCCAGCAGTTTTGGTCGGGAGTTTCATGAGCAGTTCTTC. Its translation: CASSFGREFHEQFF.

This chain uses TRBV6-2 or TRBV6-3 with TRBJ2-1; possible D gene TRBD2, 6 bases. This CDR3 is 15 amino acids long. CDR1 is MNHEY, CDR2 SVGEGT, per germline. V dropped 2 bases and J dropped 2 bases, with 10 bases sitting between them. CDR3 nucleotide sequence: TGTGCCAGCAGTTACCTACTAGCTCCCTACAATGAGCAGTTCTTC. It is translated as CASSYLLAPYNEQFF.

A few counts support this clonotype. Here the CDR3 DNA reads TGCGCCAGCAGCCCGGGGGTAGGGGACACCGGGGAGCTGTTTTTT. Protein: CASSPGVGDTGELFF. The chain couples TRBV4-3 to TRBJ2-2; tentatively, D is TRBD2 (6 bases). This CDR3 has 15 residues. V lost 4 bases and J lost 3, with 12 bases in between. Germline V lookup: CDR1 LGHNA, CDR2 YSLEER.

The genes are TRBV24-1 and TRBJ2-3, with 9 nucleotides matching TRBD2. From germline, CDR1 is KGHDR and CDR2 SFDVKD. The ends lost 9 bases at V and 2 bases at J; junction bases unmatched: 8. The CDR3 has 15 residues. This CDR3 reads CATQPTSGYTDTQYF. CDR3 nucleotides: TGTGCCACCCAACCGACTAGCGGCTACACAGATACGCAGTATTTT.

The table lists this clonotype with a few counts. This sequence joins TRBV4-3 and TRBJ1-1; D uncertain. Trimming removed 0 bases at V and 1 base at J, with 9 bases between. The V gene's germline CDR1 is LGHNA and CDR2 YSLEER. This CDR3 contains 15 residues. In nucleotides, the CDR3 is TGCGCCAGCAGCCAAGATTTGGACGAGAACACTGAAGCTTTCTTT. It is translated as CASSQDLDENTEAFF.

The CDR3 protein is CASSKRRPTNEKLFF. The CDR3 nucleotides are TGTGCCAGCAGCAAGCGAAGACCAACTAATGAAAAACTGTTTTTT. The chain carries TRBV12-3 or TRBV12-4 and TRBJ1-4; D call uncertain. This CDR3 has 15 amino acids. The V and J ends lost 6 bases and 0 bases respectively, with 11 bases between them.

V gene TRBV20-1 combines with J gene TRBJ2-6, with 8 nucleotides matching TRBD1. The J segment lost 3 bases and the V segment lost 2 bases, leaving 3 bases of the junction unmatched. The germline V gene encodes CDR1 DFQATT and CDR2 SNEGSKA (reference sequence). CDR3 size: 15 residues. In DNA form, the CDR3 reads TGCAGTGCTAGACAGGGGGCGAGTGGGGCCAACGTCCTGACTTTC. It is translated as CSARQGASGANVLTF.

This clonotype has a handful of counts. The chain uses TRBV6-6 and TRBJ2-7; tentative D call: TRBD2 (6 bases). The CDR3 length is 13 residues. The germline V and J ends were trimmed by 7 bases and 6 bases, with 16 bases remaining between them. Germline lookup yields CDR1 MNHNY and CDR2 SVGAGI (reference sequence). DNA for the CDR3: TGTGCCAGCACCGGAACGGGAGATGTCGAGCAGTACTTC. Protein sequence: CASTGTGDVEQYF.

The chain carries TRBV12-3 or TRBV12-4 and TRBJ2-1; a possible D gene is TRBD2 (6 bases). This CDR3 region has 13 residues. V lost 6 bases, J lost 4 bases, and 10 bases lay in between. Here the CDR3 reads CASRPGVYNEQFF. The CDR3 nucleotides read TGTGCCAGCAGGCCGGGAGTTTACAATGAGCAGTTCTTC.

The table lists this clonotype with a few counts. This chain joins TRBV7-9 and TRBJ1-5; D is undetermined. Germline assignment: CDR1 SEHNR and CDR2 FQNEAQ (reference sequence). CDR3 length: 12 amino acids. V gave up 0 bases and J gave up 11 bases, with 8 bases separating them. CDR3 protein: CASSLAGAAQHF. In nucleotides, the CDR3 is TGTGCCAGCAGCTTAGCGGGCGCGGCCCAGCATTTT.

V is TRBV5-5 and J is TRBJ1-6; D uncertain. Germline-derived CDR1 and CDR2 are SGHKS and YYEKEE (reference sequence). The V gene lost 1 base and the J gene lost 3 bases, with 14 bases spanning the gap. The CDR3 runs to 17 residues. The CDR3 is CASSLSGQAFYNSPLHF. DNA for the CDR3: TGTGCCAGCAGCTTGTCGGGTCAGGCCTTCTATAATTCACCCCTCCACTTT. The full variable domain, in which reference TRBV5-5 and TRBJ1-6 provide the parts outside the CDR3, is DAGVTQSPTHLIKTRGQQVTLRCSPISGHKSVSWYQQVLGQGPQFIFQYYEKEERGRGNFPDRFSARQFPNYSSELNVNALLLGDSALYLCASSLSGQAFYNSPLHFGNGTRLTVT.

V usage is TRBV7-8 and J usage is TRBJ2-5; D remains unclear. CDR1 is SGHVS and CDR2 is FQNEAQ in the germline V gene. CDR3 length: 13 residues. V lost 2 bases and J 3 bases, leaving 7 bases between the germline ends. The CDR3, as DNA: TGTGCCAGCAGCTTAACGAACGAAGAGACCCAGTACTTC. Its protein is CASSLTNEETQYF.

This clonotype was recorded many times. The rearrangement uses TRBV4-3 and TRBJ1-2; D call uncertain. CDR1 is LGHNA, CDR2 YSLEER, per germline. The CDR3 loop spans 15 amino acids. Trimming pared 1 base from V and 0 bases from J, leaving 9 bases between. The CDR3: CASSQGPSANYGYTF. The CDR3 nucleotides are TGCGCCAGCAGCCAAGGCCCATCGGCTAACTATGGCTACACCTTC.

The chain employs TRBV28 and TRBJ2-1, with TRBD2 as a possible D gene (5 bases). The germline gives CDR1 MDHEN, CDR2 SYDVKM. The CDR3 is 13 amino acids. V lost 5 bases, J lost 6 bases, and 11 bases lay in between. CDR3 nucleotides: TGTGCCAGCAGTGACTACCCCTCCAATGAGCAGTTCTTC. Its protein is CASSDYPSNEQFF.

CDR3 DNA: TGTGCCAGCATTGGGGGGATTAGGGGTCGATCGGCCAATGAGCAGTTCTTC. Translated: CASIGGIRGRSANEQFF. The chain uses TRBV6-2 or TRBV6-3 and TRBJ2-1, with D possibly TRBD2 on 6 matching bases. Germline V gene sequence: CDR1 MNHEY, CDR2 SVGEGT. V lost 7 bases and J lost 6, with 25 bases in between. The CDR3 length is 17 residues.

This clonotype was detected many times. The V call is TRBV12-3 or TRBV12-4, the J call TRBJ1-6; possible D gene TRBD1, 5 bases. The germline V and J ends were trimmed by 2 bases and 9 bases, with 11 bases remaining between them. CDR3 length equals 14 residues. CDR3 residues: CASSLRGRGSPLHF. DNA of the CDR3: TGTGCCAGCAGTTTAAGGGGCCGGGGTTCACCCCTCCACTTT.

This clonotype was seen ten or more times. The chain uses TRBV5-6 and TRBJ2-7, with 10 bases fitting TRBD2. Per the germline V gene, CDR1 is SGHDT and CDR2 is YYEEEE. J was trimmed by 3 bases and V by 4 bases; bases with no gene match: 4. The CDR3 extends over 14 amino acids. The CDR3 here is CASSAGTSVYEQYF. The CDR3 region has the DNA TGTGCCAGCAGCGCCGGGACTAGCGTCTACGAGCAGTACTTC.

J is TRBJ2-3 and V is TRBV20-1; the match to TRBD2 covers 8 bases. This CDR3 is built from 15 residues. The ends lost 3 bases at V and 2 bases at J; junction bases unmatched: 7. CDR1 DFQATT and CDR2 SNEGSKA come from the germline V gene (reference sequence). CDR3 sequence reads: CSASGSGRPTDTQYF. The CDR3 region has the DNA TGCAGTGCTAGCGGAAGCGGGAGACCCACAGATACGCAGTATTTT.

This chain links TRBV20-1 with TRBJ2-7; 7 nucleotides match TRBD1. This CDR3 has 15 amino acids. Germline CDR1 is DFQATT and CDR2 is SNEGSKA (reference sequence). The trim removed 3 bases at V and 3 bases at J, leaving 11 bases unmatched. The CDR3 nucleotides are TGCAGTGCTAGCCCATTGAGGGGACAGAACTACGAGCAGTACTTC. Protein: CSASPLRGQNYEQYF.

This clonotype has more than one count but fewer than ten. V gene TRBV20-1 combines with J gene TRBJ2-7; 7 bases agree with TRBD2. V lost 4 bases to trimming and J lost 2 bases; unmatched junction nucleotides: 5. CDR3 length: 13 amino acids. Germline CDR1 DFQATT, CDR2 SNEGSKA (reference sequence). CDR3 nucleotide sequence: TGCAGTGCTATGATGGGACTAACCTACGAGCAGTACTTC. It yields the protein CSAMMGLTYEQYF.

This chain uses TRBV27 with TRBJ2-7, with 8 bases identical to TRBD2. Germline-derived CDR1 and CDR2 are MNHEY and SMNVEV (reference sequence). This CDR3 region has 13 residues. Losses at the gene ends were 3 bases for V and 9 bases for J; bases not matched to a gene: 7. The CDR3 here is CASSLSKLAVQYF. For the CDR3, the DNA is TGTGCCAGCAGTTTGTCCAAACTAGCGGTGCAGTACTTC.

The table lists this clonotype with a few counts. The chain couples TRBV20-1 to TRBJ1-2; tentatively, D is TRBD1 (5 bases). This CDR3 region has 13 residues. The germline CDR1 and CDR2 sequences are DFQATT and SNEGSKA (reference sequence). V was clipped by 5 bases and J by 3 bases, with 13 bases between them. CDR3 residues: CSALESGHYGYTF. Written as DNA, the CDR3 is TGCAGTGCTCTTGAGTCGGGACACTATGGCTACACCTTC.